These T cell receptor beta chains were read from a single sample in a study of control samples from healthy donors and cancer patients. Generated by immunoSEQ multiplex PCR, the TCRdb table keeps only in-frame clones and is missing some. The table records about 180,000 clones, 85% to 95% of them present only once. Sequences were obtained from blood. The receptors stem from a man aged 25 to 45 in good health. CDR3s include the opening cysteine and the closing phenylalanine or tryptophan. Each record gives: D gene, clone size, V gene, J gene, CDR3 protein, CDR3 DNA. D genes are given only for firm matches. Clone size appears in some rows only: once, few, many, or a class for an expanded clone.

NA,NA,TRBV3-1/TRBV3-2,TRBJ1-2,CASSHTGYGYTF,TGTGCCAGCAGCCACACAGGGTATGGCTACACCTTC
TRBD2,NA,TRBV5-4,TRBJ2-5,CASSSAGALAGVETQYF,TGTGCCAGCAGTTCAGCGGGGGCCTTGGCCGGGGTAGAGACCCAGTACTTC
TRBD1,NA,TRBV11-2,TRBJ1-4,CASSLEGAKNEKLFF,TGTGCCAGCAGCTTGGAGGGGGCGAAAAATGAAAAACTGTTTTTT
TRBD1,NA,TRBV2,TRBJ2-4,CASSVDGRGNIQYF,TGTGCCAGCAGTGTCGATGGCAGGGGGAACATTCAGTACTTC
NA,NA,TRBV11-3,TRBJ2-3,CASWRVDQSTDTQYF,TGTGCCAGCTGGAGAGTGGACCAAAGCACAGATACGCAGTATTTT
NA,NA,TRBV19,TRBJ2-7,CASSIRPLGTYEQYF,TGTGCCAGTAGTATTCGACCCCTCGGAACCTACGAGCAGTACTTC
NA,NA,TRBV6-5,TRBJ1-1,CASNTHDPTEAFF,TGTGCCAGCAATACTCACGACCCCACTGAAGCTTTCTTT
NA,NA,TRBV28,TRBJ2-7,CASTPLGTVYEQYF,TGTGCCAGCACCCCCTTGGGGACGGTTTACGAGCAGTACTTC
NA,NA,TRBV7-2,TRBJ2-5,CASSSTAGWKRETQYF,TGTGCCAGCAGCTCAACGGCGGGGTGGAAGAGAGAGACCCAGTACTTC
TRBD1,NA,TRBV7-2,TRBJ2-7,CASSSGQGAVSYEQYF,TGTGCCAGCAGTTCCGGACAGGGGGCGGTATCCTACGAGCAGTACTTC
NA,NA,TRBV27,TRBJ1-5,CASSLRGWDQPQHF,TGTGCCAGCAGTTTACGGGGGTGGGATCAGCCCCAGCATTTT
NA,NA,TRBV6-6,TRBJ1-1,CASSTPAGWHTEAFF,TGTGCCAGCAGTACTCCGGCAGGGTGGCACACTGAAGCTTTCTTT
NA,once,TRBV5-5,TRBJ1-1,CASQVPGPGTEAFF,TGTGCCAGCCAAGTACCGGGTCCAGGGACTGAAGCTTTCTTT
NA,NA,TRBV28,TRBJ2-7,CASSLTVPYEQYF,TGTGCCAGCAGTTTAACAGTTCCCTACGAGCAGTACTTC
TRBD2,NA,TRBV7-9,TRBJ2-3,CASSSWTSSADTQYF,TGTGCCAGCAGCTCATGGACTAGCTCGGCAGATACGCAGTATTTT
TRBD1,NA,TRBV28,TRBJ2-2,CASSTIDRDYGELFF,TGTGCCAGCAGTACGATCGACAGGGATTACGGGGAGCTGTTTTTT
NA,NA,TRBV7-3,TRBJ2-3,CASSLISAGQGDTQYF,TGTGCCAGCAGCTTAATCTCGGCGGGACAAGGAGATACGCAGTATTTT
TRBD1,NA,TRBV27,TRBJ1-2,CASSPTPGTGGGYGYTF,TGTGCCAGCAGTCCCACCCCCGGGACAGGGGGGGGGTATGGCTACACCTTC
NA,NA,TRBV7-2,TRBJ1-2,CASSFRVYGYTF,TGTGCCAGCAGCTTCCGGGTCTATGGCTACACCTTC
TRBD1,NA,TRBV6-5,TRBJ1-4,CASSYRFGTANEKLFF,TGTGCCAGCAGTTACAGGTTTGGGACAGCTAATGAAAAACTGTTTTTT
TRBD2,NA,TRBV7-8,TRBJ2-7,CASSSGTSGRTLFEQYF,TGTGCCAGCAGCTCGGGGACTAGCGGGAGAACCCTTTTCGAGCAGTACTTC
NA,NA,TRBV10-3,TRBJ2-2,CAISEANYGNTGELFF,TGTGCCATCAGTGAGGCTAATTACGGGAACACCGGGGAGCTGTTTTTT